A selection of T cell receptor beta chains follows, all from one sample in a study of blood T cell repertoires in COVID-19. TCRdb's copy holds only in-frame clones and misses some; the assay was immunoSEQ multiplex PCR. The repertoire has over 110,000 clones, under 90% of them found once; the top ten carry roughly 4.3%. Source material: PBMCs or T cells enriched from blood (not recorded which). The receptors shown here come from a man aged 45 to 65 in a cohort exposed to, infected with or recovered from COVID-19 (not recorded which). Both conserved end residues are part of each CDR3. The size of a clone is reported for some rows only, either as once, few or many, or as a class for expanded clones.

j_gene: TRBJ1-6
v_gene: TRBV7-3
abundance: .
CDR3aa: CASSLTGAGGSSYNSPLHF

j_gene: TRBJ2-1
v_gene: TRBV7-9
abundance: once
CDR3aa: CASSLEGGPTHFYNEQFF

j_gene: TRBJ2-1
v_gene: TRBV7-3
abundance: few
CDR3aa: CASSLPGQGGNEQFF

j_gene: TRBJ1-1
v_gene: TRBV4-3
abundance: .
CDR3aa: CASSQGREFNTEAFF

j_gene: TRBJ2-7
v_gene: TRBV19
abundance: once
CDR3aa: CASSIGQVAYEQYF

j_gene: TRBJ1-5
v_gene: TRBV11-2
abundance: few
CDR3aa: CASSRRTGDSNQPQHF

j_gene: TRBJ1-4
v_gene: TRBV18
abundance: .
CDR3aa: CASSTGTGGEKLFF

j_gene: TRBJ1-6
v_gene: TRBV27
abundance: many
CDR3aa: CASSFRTGANSPLHF

j_gene: TRBJ2-1
v_gene: TRBV24-1
abundance: .
CDR3aa: CATSDSRLAGSYNEQFF

j_gene: TRBJ1-2
v_gene: TRBV7-2
abundance: .
CDR3aa: CASSLSDFPHYGYTF

j_gene: TRBJ2-1
v_gene: TRBV7-2
abundance: .
CDR3aa: CASSLAIGVYNEQFF

j_gene: TRBJ2-1
v_gene: TRBV9
abundance: .
CDR3aa: CASSVTVYNEQFF

j_gene: TRBJ2-1
v_gene: TRBV25-1
abundance: .
CDR3aa: CASSEMTGRHEQFF

j_gene: TRBJ2-2
v_gene: TRBV24-1
abundance: few
CDR3aa: CATGRAPTGELFF

j_gene: TRBJ1-1
v_gene: TRBV7-2
abundance: .
CDR3aa: CASSSGGPDSRGAFF

j_gene: TRBJ2-4
v_gene: TRBV6-5
abundance: .
CDR3aa: CASSWDFLGGENIQYF

j_gene: TRBJ1-3
v_gene: TRBV2
abundance: .
CDR3aa: CASRGVEGAGNTIYF

j_gene: TRBJ1-4
v_gene: TRBV6-5
abundance: .
CDR3aa: CASRYRGGREKLFF

j_gene: TRBJ1-1
v_gene: TRBV7-2
abundance: .
CDR3aa: CASSNLPGTGNTEAFF

j_gene: TRBJ2-5
v_gene: TRBV12-3/TRBV12-4
abundance: .
CDR3aa: CASSLTGRETQYF

j_gene: TRBJ1-1
v_gene: TRBV29-1
abundance: .
CDR3aa: CSADRGPVQQNTEAFF

j_gene: TRBJ2-7
v_gene: TRBV2
abundance: .
CDR3aa: CASSPPGVEQYF

j_gene: TRBJ1-6
v_gene: TRBV6-5
abundance: .
CDR3aa: CASKSQQGNSPLHF

j_gene: TRBJ1-5
v_gene: TRBV3-1/TRBV3-2
abundance: .
CDR3aa: CASSRLNQPQHF

j_gene: TRBJ2-3
v_gene: TRBV11-2
abundance: .
CDR3aa: CASSPQFVGTDTQYF

j_gene: TRBJ2-7
v_gene: TRBV29-1
abundance: .
CDR3aa: CSVLDRAMNYEQYF

j_gene: TRBJ2-7
v_gene: TRBV7-9
abundance: .
CDR3aa: CASSLQGYEQYF

j_gene: TRBJ1-5
v_gene: TRBV2
abundance: .
CDR3aa: CASRRVSNQPQHF

j_gene: TRBJ1-1
v_gene: TRBV4-3
abundance: .
CDR3aa: CASSQGQNTEAFF

j_gene: TRBJ2-7
v_gene: TRBV28
abundance: .
CDR3aa: CASSPPSSGYEQYF

j_gene: TRBJ1-5
v_gene: TRBV2
abundance: .
CDR3aa: CASTGGSNQPQHF

j_gene: TRBJ2-7
v_gene: TRBV19
abundance: .
CDR3aa: CASSFLAGYEQYF

j_gene: TRBJ1-4
v_gene: TRBV5-1
abundance: .
CDR3aa: CASSSGQGGGEKLFF

j_gene: TRBJ1-1
v_gene: TRBV7-6
abundance: .
CDR3aa: CASSSKDRWAEAFF

j_gene: TRBJ1-6
v_gene: TRBV5-5
abundance: .
CDR3aa: CASSLSSGTYNSPLHF